This TCR beta chain was sequenced for a study of T cell changes during pregnancy in multiple sclerosis. Libraries were prepared by immunoSEQ multiplex PCR; TCRdb keeps only in-frame clonotypes and omits some of them. This table has 52,000 or so clones, 80% to 95% appearing once. The germline V gene has CDR1 SGHVS and CDR2 FQNEAQ. The CDR3 runs 15 residues. The V segment lost 7 bases and the J segment 7 bases; nucleotides outside the gene matches: 14. This sequence joins TRBV7-8 and TRBJ1-1; the match to TRBD1 covers 8 bases. The specimen was CD4+ T cells from peripheral blood mononuclear cells, collected in the second trimester of pregnancy. This TCR was sampled from a female donor with multiple sclerosis, enrolled in a pregnancy study. The CDR3 reads CASNPEWTGTGEAFF. DNA for the CDR3: TGTGCCAGCAACCCAGAGTGGACAGGGACAGGTGAAGCTTTCTTT.